Shown below are 21 T cell receptor beta chains from a single sample sequenced in a study of siplizumab effects on memory and regulatory T cells. Method: immunoSEQ multiplex PCR; TCRdb's copy keeps in-frame clones and lacks some. The sample comprises tens of thousands of clones, around 90% of which are singletons, and around 30% rests with the top ten. Sample: CD8+ T cells sorted from blood. Receptor source: a human donor in good health.

This chain joins TRBV15 and TRBJ1-5, with D possibly matching TRBD1 (6 bases). Germline CDR1 is LNHNV and CDR2 is YYDKDF (reference sequence). The length of the CDR3 is 15 residues. V was cut by 6 bases and J by 9 bases, with 21 bases left in between. The CDR3 nucleotides read TGTGCCACCAGTCCGGGACAAACGGGATGGGCGCCCCAGCATTTT. This encodes CATSPGQTGWAPQHF.

The genes are TRBV6-1 and TRBJ1-1, with a weak D call TRBD1 (5 bases). CDR3 size: 14 residues. Germline assignment: CDR1 MNHNS and CDR2 SASEGT. V was trimmed by 3 bases and J by 3 bases, leaving 11 bases between them. The CDR3 bases are TGTGCCAGCAGTGACTGGGGGGAGTACACTGAAGCTTTCTTT. It yields the protein CASSDWGEYTEAFF.

V usage is TRBV7-9 and J usage is TRBJ2-7; D uncertain. CDR1 is SEHNR, CDR2 FQNEAQ, per germline (reference sequence). The CDR3 sequence is 13 residues long. Trimming cost V 5 bases and J 6 bases, with 14 bases left between them. CDR3 loop: CASSRNTPSEQYF. CDR3 sequence (DNA): TGTGCCAGCAGCCGTAATACCCCCTCCGAGCAGTACTTC.

The chain links TRBV11-3 to TRBJ2-7; D gene unclear. The CDR3 has 14 amino acids. The germline CDR1 and CDR2 sequences are SGHNT and YENEEA. Trimming shortened V by 4 bases and J by 2 bases, and 12 bases separated the two germline ends. The CDR3 bases are TGTGCCAGCAGCTCCCCAACCTTGGCCTACGAGCAGTACTTC. Its protein is CASSSPTLAYEQYF.

The chain links TRBV4-2 to TRBJ2-7; D not resolved. Germline CDR1 is LGHNA and CDR2 is YNFKEQ. The CDR3 covers 13 residues. V gave up 0 bases and J gave up 1 base, with 4 bases separating them. The CDR3 spells CASSQDLSYEQYF. In DNA, the CDR3 is TGTGCCAGCAGCCAAGACCTTTCCTACGAGCAGTACTTC.

The table lists this clone with a count of one. The chain recombines TRBV4-1 with TRBJ1-6; possibly TRBD1 for D (5 bases). The CDR3 is 16 residues long. Germline CDR1 is MGHRA and CDR2 is YSYEKL. V was cut by 0 bases and J by 9 bases, with 15 bases left in between. The CDR3 loop is CASSQEPGLLVSPLHF. CDR3 DNA: TGCGCCAGCAGCCAAGAGCCAGGGTTATTAGTTTCACCCCTCCACTTT.

This clone showed up just once. In nucleotides, the CDR3 is TGTGCCAGCAGCTTAAATTACCGGGGCCATCAAGAGACCCAGTACTTC. Protein: CASSLNYRGHQETQYF. The gene calls are TRBV7-6 and TRBJ2-5; D is perhaps TRBD1 or TRBD2 (5 bases each). Trimming cost V 2 bases and J 2 bases, with 15 bases left between them. CDR1 SGHVS and CDR2 FNYEAQ come from the germline V gene. This CDR3 comprises 16 residues. The full variable domain, completed using reference TRBV7-6 and TRBJ2-5, is GAGVSQSPRYKVTKRGQDVALRCDPISGHVSLYWYRQALGQGPEFLTYFNYEAQQDKSGLPNDRFSAERPEGSISTLTIQRTEQRDSAMYRCASSLNYRGHQETQYFGPGTRLLVL.

Here the CDR3 reads CASSLIGTGTDTQYF. Here the CDR3 DNA reads TGCGCCAGCAGCTTGATCGGGACAGGAACAGATACGCAGTATTTT. This sequence joins TRBV5-1 and TRBJ2-3; TRBD1 aligns across 8 bases. Germline CDR1 and CDR2: SGHRS and YFSETQ. There are 15 residues in the CDR3. V lost 1 base, J lost 3 bases, and 4 bases stayed unmatched. The variable domain in full, completed from reference TRBV5-1 and TRBJ2-3, reads KAGVTQTPRYLIKTRGQQVTLSCSPISGHRSVSWYQQTPGQGLQFLFEYFSETQRNKGNFPGRFSGRQFSNSRSEMNVSTLELGDSALYLCASSLIGTGTDTQYFGPGTRLTVL.

This chain uses TRBV5-1 with TRBJ2-2, with 8 bases lining up with TRBD2. V gave up 8 bases and J gave up 3 bases; unmatched junction bases: 12. Germline V gene data show CDR1 as SGHRS and CDR2 as YFSETQ. CDR3 length: 16 residues. This chain's CDR3 is CASQPFSGAYTGELFF. CDR3 DNA sequence: TGCGCCAGTCAGCCATTTAGCGGGGCCTACACCGGGGAGCTGTTTTTT.

The chain couples TRBV10-1 to TRBJ2-3, with D uncertain. Per germline, CDR1 WNHNN and CDR2 SYGVQD (reference sequence). Trimming pared 0 bases from V and 9 bases from J, leaving 13 bases between. CDR3 length: 14 amino acids. The CDR3, as DNA: TGCGCCAGCAGTGAGTCTAACACGGCTGGAACGCAGTATTTT. Translation gives CASSESNTAGTQYF.

The V gene is TRBV29-1, the J gene TRBJ1-2; D unclear. The V end lost 2 bases, the J end lost 5 bases, and 6 bases lay between the germline ends. CDR3 length: 11 residues. Germline loops: CDR1 SQVTM, CDR2 ANQGSEA. The CDR3 here is CSVETGYGYTF. The CDR3 region has the DNA TGCAGCGTTGAAACCGGTTATGGCTACACCTTC.

V gene TRBV6-1 combines with J gene TRBJ2-1; D not resolved. Trimming cost V 4 bases and J 13 bases, with 8 bases left between them. Germline loops: CDR1 MNHNS, CDR2 SASEGT. This CDR3 region has 10 residues. The CDR3 spells CASSGTEQFF. The DNA of the CDR3 is TGTGCCAGCAGTGGGACGGAACAGTTCTTC.

This clone appeared a single time. V and J are TRBV6-5 and TRBJ2-7; D perhaps matches TRBD1 (6 bases). Trimming took off 2 bases at V and 7 bases at J, with 9 bases between the two ends. The CDR3 is made up of 12 amino acids. Germline loops: CDR1 MNHEY, CDR2 SVGAGI. This CDR3 reads CASSYGTREQYF. CDR3 nucleotides: TGTGCCAGCAGTTACGGGACAAGGGAGCAGTACTTC.

The chain links TRBV19 to TRBJ1-3; D unclear. CDR3 length: 15 amino acids. The V gene lost 4 bases and the J gene lost 0 bases, with 10 bases spanning the gap. CDR1 is LNHDA and CDR2 is SQIVND in the germline V gene (reference sequence). The CDR3 region has the DNA TGTGCCAGTAGTAGTACGCTTTTCTCTGGAAACACCATATATTTT. This sequence encodes CASSSTLFSGNTIYF.

As for this clone: The CDR3 ends on some other residue instead of the conserved phenylalanine or tryptophan, so this is likely a read error. Because the CDR3's place on the DNA is in doubt, the DNA is left out and the CDR3 is given as listed by TCRdb. This CDR3 is CASTLLAGDS. V usage is TRBV19 and J usage is TRBJ2-4; the table's D call, TRBD2, was not checked against the DNA. Germline V gene sequence: CDR1 LNHDA, CDR2 SQIVND (reference sequence). The CDR3 numbers 10 amino acids, ends counted.

The rearrangement uses TRBV5-1 and TRBJ2-2; D not certain. Trimming stripped 10 bases from V and 1 base from J, with 11 bases between. The germline V gene has CDR1 SGHRS and CDR2 YFSETQ. CDR3 length equals 13 residues. The CDR3 spells CAVPGRNTGELFF. CDR3 coding DNA: TGCGCCGTTCCGGGCAGGAACACCGGGGAGCTGTTTTTT.

The chain employs TRBV5-1 and TRBJ2-5, with 11 bases lining up with TRBD2. CDR3 length equals 16 residues. The V gene's germline CDR1 is SGHRS and CDR2 YFSETQ. The junction had 8 bases not matched to a gene; V was cut back by 5 bases and J by 2 bases. CDR3 coding DNA: TGCGCCAGCAGACCCACTAGCGGGAGTAGTCAAGAGACCCAGTACTTC. This translates into CASRPTSGSSQETQYF.

V is TRBV11-2 and J is TRBJ2-3, with TRBD2 matching 7 bases. Germline CDR1 and CDR2: SGHAT and FQNNGV. The V segment lost 2 bases and the J segment 1 base; nucleotides outside the gene matches: 15. This CDR3 is built from 19 residues. In nucleotides, the CDR3 is TGTGCCAGCAGCTTATCACTCCCCCCAGGGCTAGCGGGCACAGATACGCAGTATTTT. Protein sequence: CASSLSLPPGLAGTDTQYF.

This chain links TRBV27 with TRBJ1-2; weak D call: TRBD1 (5 bases). Germline V gene data show CDR1 as MNHEY and CDR2 as SMNVEV (reference sequence). V was shortened by 0 bases and J by 5 bases, with 10 bases between the two germline ends. The CDR3 loop spans 14 amino acids. CDR3 protein: CASSLSQGSYGYTF. The DNA for the CDR3 is TGTGCCAGCAGTTTATCGCAGGGTTCATATGGCTACACCTTC.

This clone was found once. CDR3 residues: CASSRTGTGIYYGYTF. The CDR3, as DNA: TGCGCCAGCAGCCGAACCGGGACAGGGATCTATTATGGCTACACCTTC. V is TRBV4-1 and J is TRBJ1-2, with 9 bases lining up with TRBD1. Unmatched junction bases numbered 11, after V lost 4 bases and J lost 5 bases. The CDR3 has 16 residues. Germline values: CDR1 MGHRA, CDR2 YSYEKL.

The chain links TRBV6-4 to TRBJ1-5; no firm D call. Trimming left V 0 bases short and J 0 bases short, with 6 bases between. CDR1 is MRHNA and CDR2 is SNTAGT in the germline V gene. CDR3 length: 15 residues. CDR3: CASSDSKSSNQPQHF. CDR3 nucleotide sequence: TGTGCCAGCAGTGACTCAAAAAGTAGCAATCAGCCCCAGCATTTT.